Described below is a single TCR beta chain sequence and its context. Other DNA sequences of this sample code for an identical CDR3. In the original analysis: Scientists estimated how many nucleated cells there were by amplifying reference gene primers. TCRdb keeps only in-frame clones here, not all; method: immunoSEQ multiplex PCR. V, J and clone size are those of that table, while D and trimming were read from the DNA. The sample has about 160,000 clones, roughly 80% seen once. Germline values: CDR1 SGDLS, CDR2 YYNGEE. Deletions cut 0 bases from V and 2 bases from J, with 12 bases between. The CDR3 sequence is 15 residues long. These data come from a study of blood T cell repertoires in COVID-19. At the level of the study: From the United States, Italy and Spain came samples of acute and convalescent COVID-19. PBMCs, B-cell-depleted T cells, or T cells provided the cDNA or gDNA that made up the material.

The sequence derives from a woman aged 55-70 years who had recovered from COVID-19. The sequenced sample was PBMCs or T cells enriched from blood (not recorded which). This chain links TRBV9 with TRBJ2-7; a possible D gene is TRBD2 (7 bases). The CDR3 reads CASSVGGGGPYEQYF. The CDR3 DNA follows: TGTGCCAGCAGCGTAGGGGGAGGGGGTCCCTACGAGCAGTACTTC.